This entry concerns a single T cell receptor (beta chain). Its antigen is not identified. It was with 60 Vbeta and 13 Jbeta primers that the PCR ran. Measured with immunoSEQ multiplex PCR; TCRdb has only the in-frame clones, and not every one. The sample carries about 130,000 clones, around 8.5% recorded once. The germline V gene encodes CDR1 LGHNA and CDR2 YSLEER. V was clipped by 4 bases and J by 4 bases, with 13 bases between them. The CDR3 consists of 14 residues. This entry comes from a study of cytomegalovirus exposure and HLA in healthy donors. Points from the study as a whole: Trimming of TCR beta V- and J-genes showed a link, identified in a later analysis, to a missense DCLRE1C variant. The authors reported that TCR beta sequences could predict HLA-A and HLA-B alleles. These predictions were accurate for most subjects in the first cohort.

This sequence joins TRBV4-3 and TRBJ1-1, with D perhaps TRBD1 (5 bases). The sequence came from a man in his forties in good health and CMV-seronegative. The sequenced sample consisted of PBMCs. CDR3 loop: CASSLSHGGTEAFF. The DNA of the CDR3 is TGCGCCAGCAGCCTTAGTCACGGGGGCACTGAAGCTTTCTTT.